This T cell receptor beta chain was profiled in a study of T cell responses to AZD1222 COVID-19 vaccine. Study-wide results and caveats: Females made up more of the donors, who were largely white British, and clonal diversity may have come out too low. Unmutated variant regions are reportedly targeted by nearly half of spike-specific TCRs.

From germline, CDR1 is LGHNA and CDR2 YSLEER. The CDR3 is made up of 17 amino acids. V dropped 0 bases and J dropped 17 bases, with 26 bases sitting between them. Profiled with immunoSEQ multiplex PCR; TCRdb holds only in-frame clones, not every one. The table has about 110,000 clones, 81% seen once. As regards this clone: Its antigen is unknown.

The material sequenced was peripheral blood, taken on day 0 of AZD1222 vaccination. The TCR originated in an adult in good health. This chain connects TRBV4-3 to TRBJ1-6; D unresolved. The CDR3, as DNA: TGCGCCAGCAGCCAAGATTACTTGACCGGCAGCCTAAAGGTCTTCCACTTT. This sequence encodes CASSQDYLTGSLKVFHF.